The 20 T cell receptor beta chains given below trace back to one sample, sequenced in a study of resident and recirculating memory T cells in vitiligo. Produced via immunoSEQ multiplex PCR; TCRdb's table is partial and in-frame only. The table shows around 78,000 clones, with about 91% occurring only once. The sequencing input was blood. The source is a male donor with vitiligo.

The chain employs TRBV4-2 and TRBJ1-4; maybe TRBD1 (5 bases). CDR1 is LGHNA and CDR2 is YNFKEQ in the germline V gene. V shed 0 bases and J shed 7 bases, with 15 bases lying between them. The CDR3 runs 16 residues. CDR3 DNA sequence: TGTGCCAGCAGCCAAGAACGTTCGGGGCGGGGTGAAAAACTGTTTTTT. The encoded protein is CASSQERSGRGEKLFF.

This clone was seen just once. The gene calls are TRBV7-8 and TRBJ2-2; 8 bases line up with TRBD2. CDR1 is SGHVS and CDR2 is FQNEAQ in the germline V gene. The CDR3 consists of 17 residues. V was clipped by 1 base and J by 0 bases; unmatched bases: 4. Written as DNA, the CDR3 is TGTGCCAGCAGCTTAGGGCTAGCGGGCTCGAACACCGGGGAGCTGTTTTTT. Its protein product is CASSLGLAGSNTGELFF.

This chain uses TRBV28 with TRBJ2-2; 7 nucleotides align to TRBD1. The CDR3 is 13 residues long. V lost 6 bases and J lost 4; bases outside the gene matches: 2. The germline gives CDR1 MDHEN, CDR2 SYDVKM. CDR3 in DNA: TGTGCCAGCAGGGCAGGGGGCACCGGGGAGCTGTTTTTT. Amino acid sequence: CASRAGGTGELFF.

V and J are TRBV18 and TRBJ2-1; D remains ambiguous. Trimming shortened V by 2 bases and J by 7 bases, and 6 bases separated the two germline ends. Germline CDR1 and CDR2: KGHSH and LQKENI. The CDR3 length is 12 residues. The DNA of the CDR3 is TGTGCCAGCTCACCAATTAAAAATGAGCAGTTCTTC. As protein: CASSPIKNEQFF.

The V call is TRBV9, the J call TRBJ2-1; the D is unclear. The germline CDR1 and CDR2 sequences are SGDLS and YYNGEE. The CDR3 is made up of 13 amino acids. Trimming removed 4 bases from V and 9 bases from J, with 14 bases in between. DNA for the CDR3: TGTGCCAGCAGCCCATATCCCGTAGCTGAGCAGTTCTTC. This sequence encodes CASSPYPVAEQFF.

This chain uses TRBV7-2 with TRBJ2-1; 9 bases fit TRBD2. CDR1 is SGHTA, CDR2 FQGNSA, per germline. Losses at the gene ends were 5 bases for V and 6 bases for J; bases not matched to a gene: 5. CDR3 length: 14 amino acids. CDR3 coding DNA: TGTGCCAGCAGCCCGGGACTAGCCCCCAATGAGCAGTTCTTC. It is translated as CASSPGLAPNEQFF.

The CDR3 DNA reads as TGTGCCAGCAGCGCAACGCAGGGGGCGGTGGGGACCGGGGAGCTGTTTTTT. Protein product: CASSATQGAVGTGELFF. The chain links TRBV7-7 to TRBJ2-2; 8 nucleotides agree with TRBD1. J was trimmed by 5 bases and V by 5 bases; bases with no gene match: 13. Germline V gene sequence: CDR1 SSHAT, CDR2 FNYEAQ (reference sequence). The CDR3 runs 17 residues.

The chain combines TRBV28 with TRBJ2-3; D unclear. V lost 6 bases and J lost 2, with 6 bases in between. The V gene's germline CDR1 is MDHEN and CDR2 SYDVKM. This CDR3 spans 12 amino acids. The CDR3 sequence: CASRTFTDTQYF. CDR3 coding DNA: TGTGCCAGCAGGACTTTCACAGATACGCAGTATTTT.

This chain connects TRBV19 to TRBJ2-7, with a tentative D call TRBD1 (7 bases). The CDR3 runs to 14 residues. From germline, CDR1 is LNHDA and CDR2 SQIVND (reference sequence). V was pared by 7 bases and J by 3 bases, with 16 bases between. CDR3 loop: CASIGGTAFYEQYF. For the CDR3, the DNA is TGTGCCAGTATCGGCGGGACAGCTTTCTACGAGCAGTACTTC.

The genes are TRBV5-5 and TRBJ2-3; TRBD2 is a possible D gene (7 bases). This CDR3 is built from 16 residues. Germline V gives CDR1 SGHKS, CDR2 YYEKEE (reference sequence). V lost 4 bases and J lost 0, with 15 bases in between. The CDR3 region has the DNA TGTGCCAGCAGCCCAGTAGGGGGACTAAGCACAGATACGCAGTATTTT. Protein product: CASSPVGGLSTDTQYF.

The rearrangement links TRBV27 to TRBJ2-7; D not resolved. Germline values: CDR1 MNHEY, CDR2 SMNVEV (reference sequence). V lost 5 bases and J 1 base, leaving 12 bases between the germline ends. The CDR3 has 14 residues. DNA of the CDR3: TGTGCCAGCAGTCCCGTGTCTTCGTCCTACGAGCAGTACTTC. Its protein is CASSPVSSSYEQYF.

This chain connects TRBV4-2 to TRBJ2-2; perhaps TRBD2 as D (5 bases). Germline CDR1 reads LGHNA; CDR2 reads YNFKEQ. The CDR3 is 17 amino acids. The V and J ends lost 0 bases and 4 bases respectively, with 15 bases between them. CDR3 region: CASSQEEGIGLTGELFF. CDR3 DNA sequence: TGTGCCAGCAGCCAAGAAGAGGGTATAGGCCTCACCGGGGAGCTGTTTTTT.

This clone was picked up one time. V and J are TRBV5-1 and TRBJ1-1, with D possibly TRBD1 on 6 matching bases. The germline V and J ends were trimmed by 8 bases and 2 bases, with 16 bases remaining between them. CDR1 and CDR2 (germline): SGHRS, YFSETQ. The CDR3 spans 14 residues. The CDR3 sequence: CASDSGTHNTEAFF. The CDR3 coding sequence is TGCGCCAGTGACTCCGGGACACATAACACTGAAGCTTTCTTT.

The chain joins TRBV7-6 to TRBJ1-1; D remains unclear. Germline V lookup: CDR1 SGHVS, CDR2 FNYEAQ. This CDR3 comprises 15 residues. The V end lost 1 base, the J end lost 4 bases, and 13 bases lay between the germline ends. CDR3 loop: CASSLGAVWATEAFF. The DNA of the CDR3 is TGTGCCAGCAGCTTAGGAGCTGTTTGGGCCACTGAAGCTTTCTTT.

The chain links TRBV6-5 to TRBJ2-7, with D possibly matching TRBD1 (6 bases). Trimming stripped 6 bases from V and 3 bases from J, with 12 bases between. This CDR3 has 13 amino acids. Per the germline V gene, CDR1 is MNHEY and CDR2 is SVGAGI. In nucleotides, the CDR3 is TGTGCCAGCAGCATCGAACAGGGCTACGAGCAGTACTTC. It codes for CASSIEQGYEQYF.

This chain joins TRBV11-3 and TRBJ2-1; 10 bases are shared with TRBD2. Losses at the gene ends were 9 bases for V and 12 bases for J; bases not matched to a gene: 14. From germline, CDR1 is SGHNT and CDR2 YENEEA. The CDR3 covers 14 residues. The CDR3 DNA sequence: TGTGCCAGGGGTCTTAGCGGGAGGTCCCCCGGGCAGTTCTTC. This gives the protein CARGLSGRSPGQFF.

The J gene is TRBJ2-7, the V gene TRBV5-5, with D perhaps TRBD2 (6 bases). CDR1 and CDR2 from the germline V gene are SGHKS and YYEKEE (reference sequence). The CDR3 extends over 14 amino acids. V gave up 4 bases and J gave up 2 bases, with 13 bases separating them. CDR3 region: CASSPGWGAYEQYF. Here the CDR3 DNA reads TGTGCCAGCAGCCCCGGGTGGGGGGCCTACGAGCAGTACTTC.

The chain recombines TRBV12-1 with TRBJ1-2. TRBV12-1 is labeled a pseudogene. CDR3 length equals 15 residues. The CDR3 here is CASSPGSLGIYGYTF. The CDR3 bases are TGTGCCAGCAGCCCGGGGTCTCTGGGGATCTATGGCTACACCTTC.

DNA of the CDR3: TGTGCCAGTAGAGGGGATATGTACACCGGGGAGCTGTTTTTT. Translation: CASRGDMYTGELFF. The rearrangement links TRBV19 to TRBJ2-2, with a possible D match to TRBD1 (5 bases). V lost 6 bases and J lost 3, with 11 bases in between. Germline CDR1 reads LNHDA; CDR2 reads SQIVND (reference sequence). The CDR3 consists of 14 residues.

The rearrangement uses TRBV6-1 and TRBJ2-3, with TRBD2 matching 8 bases. The CDR3 contains 16 residues. V lost 2 bases to trimming and J lost 4 bases; unmatched junction nucleotides: 8. Germline CDR1 MNHNS, CDR2 SASEGT. This CDR3 reads CASSEPGGKVSDTQYF. The CDR3 DNA is TGTGCCAGCAGTGAACCGGGGGGGAAGGTGTCAGATACGCAGTATTTT.